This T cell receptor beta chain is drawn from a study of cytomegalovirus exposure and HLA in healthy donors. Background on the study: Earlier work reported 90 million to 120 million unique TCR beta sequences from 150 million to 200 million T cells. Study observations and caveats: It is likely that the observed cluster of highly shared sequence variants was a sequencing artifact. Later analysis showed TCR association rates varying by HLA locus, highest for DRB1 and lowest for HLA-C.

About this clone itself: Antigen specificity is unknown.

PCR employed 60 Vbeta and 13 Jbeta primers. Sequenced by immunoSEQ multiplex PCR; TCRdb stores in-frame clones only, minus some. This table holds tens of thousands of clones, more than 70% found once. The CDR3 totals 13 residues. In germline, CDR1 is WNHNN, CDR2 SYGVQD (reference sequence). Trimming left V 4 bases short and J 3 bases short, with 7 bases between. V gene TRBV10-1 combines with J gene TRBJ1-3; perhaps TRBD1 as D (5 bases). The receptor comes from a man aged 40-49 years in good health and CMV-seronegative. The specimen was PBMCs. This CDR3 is CASSAGIGNTIYF. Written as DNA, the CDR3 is TGCGCCAGCAGTGCAGGGATTGGAAACACCATATATTTT.